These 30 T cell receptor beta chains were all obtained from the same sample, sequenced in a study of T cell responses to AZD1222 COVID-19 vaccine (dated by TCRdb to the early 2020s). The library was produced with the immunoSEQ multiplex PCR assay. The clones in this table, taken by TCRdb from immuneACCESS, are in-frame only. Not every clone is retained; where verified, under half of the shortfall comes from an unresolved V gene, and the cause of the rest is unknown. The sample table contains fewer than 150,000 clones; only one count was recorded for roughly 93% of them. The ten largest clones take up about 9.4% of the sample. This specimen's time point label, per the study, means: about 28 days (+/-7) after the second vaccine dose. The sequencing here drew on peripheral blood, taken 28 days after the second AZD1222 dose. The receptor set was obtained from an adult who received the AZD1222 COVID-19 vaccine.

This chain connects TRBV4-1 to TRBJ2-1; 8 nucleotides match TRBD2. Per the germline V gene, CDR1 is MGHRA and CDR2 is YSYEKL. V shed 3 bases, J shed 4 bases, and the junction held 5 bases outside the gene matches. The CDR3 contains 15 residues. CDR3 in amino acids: CASSQVGGGYNEQFF. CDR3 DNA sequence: TGCGCCAGCAGCCAGGTCGGGGGGGGTTACAATGAGCAGTTCTTC.

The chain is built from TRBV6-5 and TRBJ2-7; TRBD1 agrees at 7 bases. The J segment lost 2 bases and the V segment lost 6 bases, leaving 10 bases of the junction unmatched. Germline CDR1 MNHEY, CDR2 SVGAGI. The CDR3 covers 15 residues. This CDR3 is CASRNRGRGTYEQYF. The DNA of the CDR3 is TGTGCCAGCAGAAATAGAGGCAGGGGGACCTACGAGCAGTACTTC.

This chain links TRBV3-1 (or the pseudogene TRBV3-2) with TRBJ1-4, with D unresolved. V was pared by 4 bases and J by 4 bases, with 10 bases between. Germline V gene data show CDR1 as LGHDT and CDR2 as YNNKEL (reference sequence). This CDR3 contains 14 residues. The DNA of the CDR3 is TGTGCCAGCAGCCTTTCGGGAGTTAATGAAAAACTGTTTTTT. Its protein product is CASSLSGVNEKLFF.

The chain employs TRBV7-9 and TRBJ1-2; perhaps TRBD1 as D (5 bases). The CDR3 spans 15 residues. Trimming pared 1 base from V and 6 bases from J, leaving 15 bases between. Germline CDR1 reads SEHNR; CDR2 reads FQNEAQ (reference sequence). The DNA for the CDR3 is TGTGCCAGCAGCTTAGAATGGTCCGGGGACCATGGCTACACCTTC. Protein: CASSLEWSGDHGYTF.

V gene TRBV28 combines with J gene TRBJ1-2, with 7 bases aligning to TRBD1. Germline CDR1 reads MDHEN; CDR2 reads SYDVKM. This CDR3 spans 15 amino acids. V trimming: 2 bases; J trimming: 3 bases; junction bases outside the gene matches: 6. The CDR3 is CASSLKGGYDYGYTF. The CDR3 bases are TGTGCCAGCAGTTTAAAAGGGGGCTATGACTATGGCTACACCTTC.

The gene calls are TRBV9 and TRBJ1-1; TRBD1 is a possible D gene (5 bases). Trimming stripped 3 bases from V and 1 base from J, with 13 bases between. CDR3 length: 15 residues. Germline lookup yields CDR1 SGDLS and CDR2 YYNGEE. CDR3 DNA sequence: TGTGCCAGCAGCGCGAATCAGGGAAGGAACACTGAAGCTTTCTTT. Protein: CASSANQGRNTEAFF.

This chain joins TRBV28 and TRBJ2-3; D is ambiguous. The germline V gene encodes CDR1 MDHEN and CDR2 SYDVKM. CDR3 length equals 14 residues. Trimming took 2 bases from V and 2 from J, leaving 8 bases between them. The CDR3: CASSLSGHTDTQYF. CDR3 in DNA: TGTGCCAGCAGTTTAAGTGGCCACACAGATACGCAGTATTTT.

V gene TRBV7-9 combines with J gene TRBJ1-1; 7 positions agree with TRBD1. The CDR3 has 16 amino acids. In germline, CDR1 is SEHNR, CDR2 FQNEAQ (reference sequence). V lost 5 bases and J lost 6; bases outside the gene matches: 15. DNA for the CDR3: TGTGCCAGCAGCGTAGTACCGACAGGGTCCAGACCTGAAGCTTTCTTT. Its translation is CASSVVPTGSRPEAFF.

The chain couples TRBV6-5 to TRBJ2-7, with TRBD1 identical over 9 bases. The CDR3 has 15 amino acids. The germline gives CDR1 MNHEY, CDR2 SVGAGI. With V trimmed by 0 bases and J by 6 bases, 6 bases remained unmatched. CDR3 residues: CASSYSGTGMGEQYF. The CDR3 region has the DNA TGTGCCAGCAGTTACTCTGGGACAGGGATGGGCGAGCAGTACTTC.

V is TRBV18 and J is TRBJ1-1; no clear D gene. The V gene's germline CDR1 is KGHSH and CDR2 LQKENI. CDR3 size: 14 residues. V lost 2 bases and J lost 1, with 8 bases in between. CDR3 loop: CASSPSAANTEAFF. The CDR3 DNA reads TGTGCCAGCTCACCAAGCGCAGCGAACACTGAAGCTTTCTTT. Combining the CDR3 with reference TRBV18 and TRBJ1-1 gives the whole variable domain NAGVMQNPRHLVRRRGQEARLRCSPMKGHSHVYWYRQLPEEGLKFMVYLQKENIIDESGMPKERFSAEFPKEGPSILRIQQVVRGDSAAYFCASSPSAANTEAFFGQGTRLTVV.

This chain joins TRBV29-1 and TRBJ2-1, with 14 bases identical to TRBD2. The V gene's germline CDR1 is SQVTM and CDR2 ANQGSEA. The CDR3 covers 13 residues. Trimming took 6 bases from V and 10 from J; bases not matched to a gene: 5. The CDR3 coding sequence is TGCAGCGTGTTGACTAGCGGGAGGGGAGAGCAGTTCTTC. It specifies CSVLTSGRGEQFF.

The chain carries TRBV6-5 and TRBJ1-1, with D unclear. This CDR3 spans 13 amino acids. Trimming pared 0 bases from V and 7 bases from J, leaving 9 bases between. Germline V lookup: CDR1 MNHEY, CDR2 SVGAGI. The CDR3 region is CASSYSSELEAFF. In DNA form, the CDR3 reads TGTGCCAGCAGTTACTCGTCCGAACTTGAAGCTTTCTTT.

The CDR3 loop reads CASSLGLNQPQHF. The CDR3 coding sequence is TGTGCCAGCAGCTTGGGCTTAAATCAGCCCCAGCATTTT. The rearrangement links TRBV5-4 to TRBJ1-5; D is undetermined. The germline CDR1 and CDR2 sequences are SGHNT and YYREEE (reference sequence). The CDR3 loop spans 13 amino acids. V lost 0 bases, J lost 4 bases, and 5 bases lay in between.

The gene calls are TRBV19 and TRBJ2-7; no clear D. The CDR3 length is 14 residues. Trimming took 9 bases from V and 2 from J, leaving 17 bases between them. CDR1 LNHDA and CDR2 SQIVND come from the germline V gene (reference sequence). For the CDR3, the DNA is TGTGCCAGCCGCCCAGGCTCATCGACCTACGAGCAGTACTTC. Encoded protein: CASRPGSSTYEQYF.

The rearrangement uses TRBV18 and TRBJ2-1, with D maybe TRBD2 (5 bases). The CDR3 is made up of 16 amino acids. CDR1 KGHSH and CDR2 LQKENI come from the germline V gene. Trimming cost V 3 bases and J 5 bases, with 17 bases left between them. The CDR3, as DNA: TGTGCCAGCTCACCCCCTGGCCCGGGAAGCCACAATGAGCAGTTCTTC. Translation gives CASSPPGPGSHNEQFF. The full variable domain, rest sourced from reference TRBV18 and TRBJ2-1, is NAGVMQNPRHLVRRRGQEARLRCSPMKGHSHVYWYRQLPEEGLKFMVYLQKENIIDESGMPKERFSAEFPKEGPSILRIQQVVRGDSAAYFCASSPPGPGSHNEQFFGPGTRLTVL.

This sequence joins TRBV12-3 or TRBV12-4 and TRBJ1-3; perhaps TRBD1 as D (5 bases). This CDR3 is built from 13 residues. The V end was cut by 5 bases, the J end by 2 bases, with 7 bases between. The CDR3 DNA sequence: TGTGCCAGCAGTCCAGGGCCTGGAAACACCATATATTTT. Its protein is CASSPGPGNTIYF.

The DNA for the CDR3 is TGTGCCAGCAGTTTTCCAACACGGACCGGGACAAGCTATGGCTACACCTTC. Translating gives CASSFPTRTGTSYGYTF. V and J are TRBV28 and TRBJ1-2, with D perhaps matching TRBD1 (6 bases). V lost 3 bases to trimming and J lost 4 bases, with 21 bases between them. This CDR3 has 17 residues. Germline V gives CDR1 MDHEN, CDR2 SYDVKM.

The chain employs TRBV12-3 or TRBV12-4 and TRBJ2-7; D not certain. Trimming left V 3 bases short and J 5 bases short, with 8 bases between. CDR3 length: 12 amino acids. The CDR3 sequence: CASSFFGDEQYF. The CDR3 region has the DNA TGTGCCAGCAGTTTTTTTGGAGACGAGCAGTACTTC.

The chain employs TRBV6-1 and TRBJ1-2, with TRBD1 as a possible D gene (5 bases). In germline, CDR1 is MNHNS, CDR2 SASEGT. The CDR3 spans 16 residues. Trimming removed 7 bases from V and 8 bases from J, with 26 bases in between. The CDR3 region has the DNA TGTGCCAGCACTGACGACCCGGGGACCGGCGTATCGGGCTACACCTTC. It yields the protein CASTDDPGTGVSGYTF.

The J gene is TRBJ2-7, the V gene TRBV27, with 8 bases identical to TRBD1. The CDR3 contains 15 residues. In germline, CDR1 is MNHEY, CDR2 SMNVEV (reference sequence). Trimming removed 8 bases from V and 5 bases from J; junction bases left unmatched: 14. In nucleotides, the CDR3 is TGTGCCAGCCGGACAGGGACCCATCCCTCGAACGAGCAGTACTTC. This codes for CASRTGTHPSNEQYF.

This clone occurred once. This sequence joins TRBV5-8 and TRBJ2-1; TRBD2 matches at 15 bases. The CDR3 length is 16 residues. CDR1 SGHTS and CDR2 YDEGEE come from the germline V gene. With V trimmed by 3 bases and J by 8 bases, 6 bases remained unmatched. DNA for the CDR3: TGTGCCAGCAGCTGGACTAGCGGGAGGGCCGTGGATGAGCAGTTCTTC. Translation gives CASSWTSGRAVDEQFF.

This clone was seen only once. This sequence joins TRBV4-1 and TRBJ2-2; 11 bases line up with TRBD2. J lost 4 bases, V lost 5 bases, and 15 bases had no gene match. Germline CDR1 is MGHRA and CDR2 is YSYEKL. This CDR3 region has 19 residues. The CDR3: CASSEALAGGVLGTGELFF. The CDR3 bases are TGCGCCAGCAGCGAAGCCTTAGCGGGAGGGGTGTTGGGCACCGGGGAGCTGTTTTTT.

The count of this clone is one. The CDR3 is CASSPGTGELFF. Here the CDR3 DNA reads TGTGCCAGCAGCCCAGGAACCGGGGAGCTGTTTTTT. The chain employs TRBV5-4 and TRBJ2-2; D uncertain. Deletions cut 4 bases from V and 5 bases from J, with 6 bases between. Germline V gives CDR1 SGHNT, CDR2 YYREEE (reference sequence). The CDR3 contains 12 residues. Supplemented by reference TRBV5-4 and TRBJ2-2, the full variable domain reads ETGVTQSPTHLIKTRGQQVTLRCSSQSGHNTVSWYQQALGQGPQFIFQYYREEENGRGNFPPRFSGLQFPNYSSELNVNALELDDSALYLCASSPGTGELFFGEGSRLTVL.

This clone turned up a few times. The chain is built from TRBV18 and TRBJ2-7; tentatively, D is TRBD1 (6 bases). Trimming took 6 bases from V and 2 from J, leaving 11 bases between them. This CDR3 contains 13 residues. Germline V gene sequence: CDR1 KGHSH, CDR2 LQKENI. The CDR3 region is CASSPTGTYEQYF. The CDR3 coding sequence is TGTGCCAGCTCCCCTACAGGGACCTACGAGCAGTACTTC.

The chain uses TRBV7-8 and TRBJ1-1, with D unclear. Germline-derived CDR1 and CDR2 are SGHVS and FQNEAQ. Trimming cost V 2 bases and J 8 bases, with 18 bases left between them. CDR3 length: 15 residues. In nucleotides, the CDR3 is TGTGCCAGCAGCTTACTGGTAGGGCAATCCTCCGAAGCTTTCTTT. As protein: CASSLLVGQSSEAFF.

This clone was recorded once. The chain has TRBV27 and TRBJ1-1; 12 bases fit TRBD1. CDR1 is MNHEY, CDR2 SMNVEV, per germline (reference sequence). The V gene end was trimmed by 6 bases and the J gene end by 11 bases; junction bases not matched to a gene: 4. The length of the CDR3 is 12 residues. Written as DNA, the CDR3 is TGTGCCAGCAGGGGGACAGGGGGCTCGGCTTTCTTT. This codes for CASRGTGGSAFF.

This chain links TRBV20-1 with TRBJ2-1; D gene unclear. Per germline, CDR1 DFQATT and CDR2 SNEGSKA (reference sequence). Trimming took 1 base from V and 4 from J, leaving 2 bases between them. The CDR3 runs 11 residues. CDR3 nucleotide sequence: TGCAGTGCTAGAGTTTACAATGAGCAGTTCTTC. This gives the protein CSARVYNEQFF.

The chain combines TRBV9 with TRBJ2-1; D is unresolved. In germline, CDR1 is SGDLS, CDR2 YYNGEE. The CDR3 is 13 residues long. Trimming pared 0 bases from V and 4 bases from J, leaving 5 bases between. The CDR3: CASSVDRYNEQFF. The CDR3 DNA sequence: TGTGCCAGCAGCGTAGACAGATACAATGAGCAGTTCTTC.

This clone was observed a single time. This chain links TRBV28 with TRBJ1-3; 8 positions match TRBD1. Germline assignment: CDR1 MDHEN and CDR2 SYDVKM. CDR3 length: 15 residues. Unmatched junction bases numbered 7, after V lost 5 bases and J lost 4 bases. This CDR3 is CASSQGTGSGNTIYF. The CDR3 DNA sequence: TGTGCCAGCAGTCAAGGGACAGGATCGGGAAACACCATATATTTT.

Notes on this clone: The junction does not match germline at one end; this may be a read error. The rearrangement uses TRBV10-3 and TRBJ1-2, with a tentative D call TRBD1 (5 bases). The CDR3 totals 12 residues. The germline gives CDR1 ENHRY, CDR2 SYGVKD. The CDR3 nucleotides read TGCCAGTATGACAGCCCGGGGTATGGCTACACCTTC. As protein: CQYDSPGYGYTF.